What follows describes a single T cell receptor (beta chain). Adults between roughly 18 and 95 years of age took part from more than 20 US areas. The V and J ends lost 0 bases and 5 bases respectively, with 11 bases between them. This CDR3 region has 15 residues. CDR1 SGHRS and CDR2 YFSETQ come from the germline V gene. The data were obtained in a study of blood T cell repertoires in COVID-19. Generated by immunoSEQ multiplex PCR, the TCRdb table keeps only in-frame clones and is missing some. The repertoire holds 270,000 or so clones, with around 93% as singletons. The material sequenced was PBMCs or T cells enriched from blood (not recorded which). The chain links TRBV5-1 to TRBJ2-2; weak D call: TRBD1 (6 bases). This receptor was taken from a man aged 40-55 years who had been exposed to COVID-19. The DNA for the CDR3 is TGCGCCAGCAGCTTGGGAGCAGGGGTTACCGGGGAGCTGTTTTTT. Its protein is CASSLGAGVTGELFF.